The rows below give T cell receptor beta chains drawn from one sample of a study of cytomegalovirus exposure and HLA in healthy donors. Here immunoSEQ multiplex PCR was the method, and the copy in TCRdb shows in-frame clones only, minus some. The data show more than 75,000 clones, about 68% seen once. The sequencing input was PBMCs. The origin of the receptors is a man aged 40-55 years in good health and CMV-seropositive. The CDR3 runs from the conserved cysteine through the conserved F or W. The D gene is left open where the match is weak. Clone size is stated in some rows and not others, as once, few, many or a class when expanded.

j_call clone_size v_call d_call cdr3_aa cdr3_nt
TRBJ1-1 - TRBV2 - CASSQHSLEAFF TGTGCCAGCAGTCAGCACAGCCTTGAAGCCTTCTTT
TRBJ2-2 few TRBV7-6 - CASSLGGGTGELFF TGTGCCAGCAGCTTAGGGGGCGGAACCGGGGAGCTGTTTTTT
TRBJ2-6 - TRBV4-2 - CASSQDLGSGANVLTF TGTGCCAGCAGCCAAGATCTCGGCTCTGGGGCCAACGTCCTGACTTTC
TRBJ1-2 - TRBV28 - CASTTSVTLDHYGYTF TGTGCCAGCACCACGTCTGTGACTTTAGATCATTATGGCTACACCTTC
TRBJ2-5 - TRBV29-1 TRBD2 CSFSGAGGLREQYF TGCAGCTTCTCAGGGGCGGGGGGCTTGAGAGAGCAGTACTTC
TRBJ2-5 - TRBV30 - CAWSVLDGGTQYF TGTGCCTGGAGTGTACTTGACGGGGGGACCCAGTACTTC
TRBJ2-7 - TRBV30 - CAWSKGLGDEQYF TGTGCCTGGAGCAAGGGGTTAGGGGACGAGCAGTACTTC
TRBJ1-1 - TRBV9 - CASSVVSSGTEAFF TGTGCCAGCAGCGTAGTGTCCTCCGGCACTGAAGCTTTCTTT
TRBJ2-2 - TRBV5-4 TRBD1 CASSYPKGALQTGELFF TGTGCCAGCAGCTATCCCAAGGGGGCATTACAAACCGGGGAGCTGTTTTTT
TRBJ1-5 - TRBV27 - CASTSSGGQPQHF TGTGCCAGCACCTCATCGGGTGGGCAGCCCCAGCATTTT
TRBJ2-5 - TRBV6-5 - CASSRIQGETQYF TGTGCCAGCAGTCGGATACAGGGTGAGACCCAGTACTTC
TRBJ1-2 - TRBV7-6 TRBD1 CASSLAPDREGGYTF TGTGCCAGCAGCTTAGCCCCGGACAGGGAAGGCGGCTACACCTTC
TRBJ2-7 few TRBV11-2 TRBD1 CASSLSGGSYEQYF TGTGCCAGCAGCTTATCAGGGGGCTCCTACGAGCAGTACTTC
TRBJ2-5 few TRBV5-6 TRBD1 CASSFQGAGETQYF TGTGCCAGCAGCTTCCAGGGGGCGGGGGAGACCCAGTACTTC
TRBJ2-7 - TRBV9 TRBD1 CASSEAGTAYEQYF TGTGCCAGCAGCGAAGCCGGGACAGCCTACGAGCAGTACTTC
TRBJ1-5 - TRBV2 - CASSLDGGNSNQPQHF TGTGCCAGCAGCTTGGACGGGGGAAATAGCAATCAGCCCCAGCATTTT